This entry lists 21 T cell receptor beta chains sequenced from one sample in a study of cytomegalovirus exposure and HLA in healthy donors. Amplification used 60 Vbeta primers and 13 Jbeta primers. Only in-frame clones appear in the TCRdb table, and some are missing; sequencing was by immunoSEQ multiplex PCR. The sample holds approximately 100,000 clones, 78% seen once. Sequences were obtained from PBMCs. These receptors came from a woman aged 35 to 49 in good health and CMV-seronegative.

This clone was seen only once. This sequence joins TRBV7-8 and TRBJ2-3, with a tentative D call TRBD2 (6 bases). V lost 5 bases, J lost 2 bases, and 8 bases lay in between. CDR3 length: 13 residues. Germline CDR1 SGHVS, CDR2 FQNEAQ. The CDR3 spells CASSASATDTQYF. CDR3 coding DNA: TGTGCCAGCAGCGCTAGCGCCACAGATACGCAGTATTTT. Together with reference TRBV7-8 and TRBJ2-3, the CDR3 gives the full variable domain: GAGVSQSPRYKVAKRGQDVALRCDPISGHVSLFWYQQALGQGPEFLTYFQNEAQLDKSGLPSDRFFAERPEGSVSTLKIQRTQQEDSAVYLCASSASATDTQYFGPGTRLTVL.

The chain employs TRBV11-2 and TRBJ2-5; D possibly corresponds to TRBD1 (5 bases). Between the trimmed V and J ends, which lost 5 bases and 0 bases, there was a span of 16 bases. In germline, CDR1 is SGHAT, CDR2 FQNNGV. The length of the CDR3 is 16 residues. The CDR3 bases are TGTGCCAGCAGCCCGACGTTGGGGCCGTACCAAGAGACCCAGTACTTC. Amino acids: CASSPTLGPYQETQYF.

This chain joins TRBV10-3 and TRBJ1-4, with D perhaps matching TRBD1 (5 bases). The CDR3 runs 14 residues. Per germline, CDR1 ENHRY and CDR2 SYGVKD. V dropped 6 bases and J dropped 6 bases, with 14 bases sitting between them. The CDR3 sequence is CAISTGGPYEKLFF. DNA for the CDR3: TGTGCCATCAGCACAGGTGGCCCCTATGAAAAACTGTTTTTT.

The chain employs TRBV6-1 and TRBJ1-2; D call uncertain. V gave up 4 bases and J gave up 2 bases, with 14 bases separating them. From germline, CDR1 is MNHNS and CDR2 SASEGT. The length of the CDR3 is 15 residues. The chain's CDR3 is CASSAVPGLNYGYTF. Here the CDR3 DNA reads TGTGCCAGCAGTGCAGTACCCGGACTGAACTATGGCTACACCTTC.

This sequence joins TRBV13 and TRBJ2-2; 15 bases fit TRBD2. This CDR3 has 17 residues. The V segment lost 6 bases and the J segment 4 bases; nucleotides outside the gene matches: 6. Germline CDR1 PRHDT, CDR2 FYEKMQ (reference sequence). The CDR3 protein is CASRSGLAGGSTGELFF. The CDR3 region has the DNA TGTGCCAGCAGATCGGGACTAGCGGGAGGTTCCACCGGGGAGCTGTTTTTT.

V gene TRBV15 combines with J gene TRBJ1-1, with a weak D call TRBD1 (5 bases). Between the trimmed V and J ends, which lost 5 bases and 3 bases, there was a span of 10 bases. The CDR3 is made up of 13 amino acids. Germline loops: CDR1 LNHNV, CDR2 YYDKDF (reference sequence). The DNA of the CDR3 is TGTGCCACCAGCCCAGGGTTGGACACTGAAGCTTTCTTT. Protein: CATSPGLDTEAFF.

This clone was recorded once. This chain joins TRBV19 and TRBJ2-1, with TRBD2 matching 7 bases. This CDR3 comprises 12 residues. Germline lookup yields CDR1 LNHDA and CDR2 SQIVND (reference sequence). J lost 10 bases, V lost 3 bases, and 3 bases had no gene match. This chain's CDR3 is CASSIQREEQFF. CDR3 DNA sequence: TGTGCCAGTAGTATCCAGCGGGAAGAGCAGTTCTTC.

This chain uses TRBV27 with TRBJ2-1; the D gene is possibly TRBD2 (5 bases). The germline V gene has CDR1 MNHEY and CDR2 SMNVEV (reference sequence). This CDR3 has 15 residues. Trimming removed 4 bases from V and 7 bases from J, with 17 bases in between. For the CDR3, the DNA is TGTGCCAGCAGTTCTGGGCTAGCCGTTTTTAATGAGCAGTTCTTC. Residues: CASSSGLAVFNEQFF.

V and J are TRBV28 and TRBJ1-1, with 8 bases fitting TRBD1. This CDR3 region has 15 residues. The V gene end was trimmed by 6 bases and the J gene end by 0 bases; junction bases not matched to a gene: 6. CDR1 is MDHEN, CDR2 SYDVKM, per germline. CDR3 sequence: CASRGQGSLNTEAFF. The CDR3 DNA is TGTGCCAGCAGAGGACAGGGCTCTTTGAACACTGAAGCTTTCTTT.

The CDR3, as DNA: TGTGCCAGCAGGCGAGCGGTCGGGGAGCTGTTTTTT. This gives the protein CASRRAVGELFF. V is TRBV28 and J is TRBJ2-2, with a weak D call TRBD2 (5 bases). The germline gives CDR1 MDHEN, CDR2 SYDVKM. The ends were cut back, 6 bases at V and 7 bases at J, with 9 bases in the middle. The CDR3 length is 12 residues. Full variable domain (remainder filled in from reference TRBV28 and TRBJ2-2): DVKVTQSSRYLVKRTGEKVFLECVQDMDHENMFWYRQDPGLGLRLIYFSYDVKMKEKGDIPEGYSVSREKKERFSLILESASTNQTSMYLCASRRAVGELFFGEGSRLTVL.

This clone has a handful of counts. The rearrangement joins TRBV14 to TRBJ2-1, with 7 bases aligning to TRBD2. CDR1 and CDR2 from the germline V gene are SGHDN and FVKESK. V dropped 4 bases and J dropped 5; count of bases not matched to a gene: 5. The CDR3 loop spans 14 amino acids. CDR3 in amino acids: CASSLGGWNNEQFF. In DNA, the CDR3 is TGTGCCAGCAGCCTCGGGGGGTGGAACAATGAGCAGTTCTTC. Combining the CDR3 with reference TRBV14 and TRBJ2-1 gives the whole variable domain EAGVTQFPSHSVIEKGQTVTLRCDPISGHDNLYWYRRVMGKEIKFLLHFVKESKQDESGMPNNRFLAERTGGTYSTLKVQPAELEDSGVYFCASSLGGWNNEQFFGPGTRLTVL.

This clone was found a few times. This chain connects TRBV7-2 to TRBJ2-1; TRBD2 might be the D (5 bases). CDR1 is SGHTA, CDR2 FQGNSA, per germline. The CDR3 loop spans 16 amino acids. Trimming removed 3 bases at V and 6 bases at J, with 18 bases between. The CDR3 loop is CASSLSRASVGNEQFF. The CDR3 DNA follows: TGTGCCAGCAGCTTGTCGCGGGCTAGTGTAGGCAATGAGCAGTTCTTC.

This chain joins TRBV27 and TRBJ2-7; 8 bases match TRBD2. Losses at the gene ends were 4 bases for V and 3 bases for J; bases not matched to a gene: 14. Looked up from germline, CDR1 is MNHEY and CDR2 is SMNVEV (reference sequence). The CDR3 loop spans 17 amino acids. As DNA, the CDR3 is TGTGCCAGCAGTTCCCCCCGGGTAGCGGGAAGCGTCTACGAGCAGTACTTC. This translates into CASSSPRVAGSVYEQYF.

The V gene is TRBV7-2, the J gene TRBJ2-5; tentative D call: TRBD2 (5 bases). The CDR3 spans 14 residues. V lost 4 bases and J lost 2, with 11 bases in between. The germline CDR1 and CDR2 sequences are SGHTA and FQGNSA. The CDR3 spells CASSSGLQQETQYF. The CDR3 DNA reads TGTGCCAGCAGCTCTGGACTCCAACAAGAGACCCAGTACTTC.

The chain recombines TRBV9 with TRBJ2-2; TRBD2 matches at 7 bases. V lost 0 bases to trimming and J lost 5 bases; unmatched junction nucleotides: 4. The CDR3 is 15 amino acids. The germline V gene has CDR1 SGDLS and CDR2 YYNGEE. This CDR3 reads CASSVVGEGTGELFF. As DNA, the CDR3 is TGTGCCAGCAGCGTAGTAGGGGAGGGGACCGGGGAGCTGTTTTTT. The full variable domain, completed using reference TRBV9 and TRBJ2-2, is DSGVTQTPKHLITATGQRVTLRCSPRSGDLSVYWYQQSLDQGLQFLIQYYNGEERAKGNILERFSAQQFPDLHSELNLSSLELGDSALYFCASSVVGEGTGELFFGEGSRLTVL.

This clone came up a few times. V usage is TRBV7-6 and J usage is TRBJ2-7; no definite D call. The CDR3 has 14 residues. In germline, CDR1 is SGHVS, CDR2 FNYEAQ. Trimming took off 1 base at V and 1 base at J, with 8 bases between the two ends. CDR3 in amino acids: CASSLEGVSYEQYF. The CDR3, as DNA: TGTGCCAGCAGCTTAGAAGGAGTTTCCTACGAGCAGTACTTC. Using reference TRBV7-6 and TRBJ2-7 for the parts outside the CDR3, the full variable domain is GAGVSQSPRYKVTKRGQDVALRCDPISGHVSLYWYRQALGQGPEFLTYFNYEAQQDKSGLPNDRFSAERPEGSISTLTIQRTEQRDSAMYRCASSLEGVSYEQYFGPGTRLTVT.

This rearrangement joins TRBV6-5 to TRBJ1-2; 10 nucleotides align to TRBD1. The germline gives CDR1 MNHEY, CDR2 SVGAGI. The V segment lost 8 bases and the J segment 8 bases; nucleotides outside the gene matches: 8. CDR3 length equals 13 residues. Written as DNA, the CDR3 is TGTGCCAGCGGAATGGACAGGGGGAAAGGCTACACCTTC. As protein: CASGMDRGKGYTF.

This sequence joins TRBV9 and TRBJ2-1; 11 bases agree with TRBD2. This CDR3 has 17 residues. The trim removed 3 bases at V and 4 bases at J, leaving 9 bases unmatched. Germline-derived CDR1 and CDR2 are SGDLS and YYNGEE. DNA of the CDR3: TGTGCCAGCAGCGGCCTCGGGGGGACTAGCGGTTACAATGAGCAGTTCTTC. Amino acids: CASSGLGGTSGYNEQFF.

The chain couples TRBV29-1 to TRBJ1-2, with no clear D. Germline V gene sequence: CDR1 SQVTM, CDR2 ANQGSEA. CDR3 length: 14 residues. V lost 7 bases and J lost 0, with 15 bases in between. CDR3 amino acids: CSAFQDSANYGYTF. The DNA of the CDR3 is TGCAGCGCCTTTCAGGATTCAGCTAACTATGGCTACACCTTC.

This clone was detected a few times. CDR3 in DNA: TGTGCCAGCAGCTCTCTAGCCCGCAGTGGGGAGGAGCTGTTTTTT. This translates into CASSSLARSGEELFF. The V call is TRBV7-3, the J call TRBJ2-2; possible D gene TRBD2, 5 bases. Germline V gives CDR1 SGHTA, CDR2 FQGTGA. V was clipped by 4 bases and J by 10 bases, with 19 bases between them. This CDR3 is built from 15 residues. Drawing the rest from reference TRBV7-3 and TRBJ2-2, the complete variable domain is GAGVSQTPSNKVTEKGKYVELRCDPISGHTALYWYRQSLGQGPEFLIYFQGTGAADDSGLPNDRFFAVRPEGSVSTLKIQRTERGDSAVYLCASSSLARSGEELFFGEGSRLTVL.

This rearrangement joins TRBV27 to TRBJ2-4; 9 nucleotides line up with TRBD1. The junction had 8 bases not matched to a gene; V was cut back by 6 bases and J by 2 bases. There are 16 residues in the CDR3. Per germline, CDR1 MNHEY and CDR2 SMNVEV (reference sequence). The chain's CDR3 is CASRIVGQGTKNIQYF. The CDR3 DNA follows: TGTGCCAGCAGGATTGTGGGACAGGGTACCAAAAACATTCAGTACTTC.